This entry lists 14 T cell receptor beta chains sequenced from one sample in a study of T cell repertoires in cytomegalovirus infection (dated by TCRdb to between 2018 and 2020). Sequencing was carried out with an Illumina HiSeq 1500. In TCRdb, the public reads were trimmed at Q25 with fastp and aligned with MiXCR, with productive beta chains retained. All rows with the same CDR3 protein become a single entry with the most common DNA and genes. This sample is represented by roughly 230,000 distinct CDR3 sequences; approximately 24% of them were singletons. Approximately 18% of the sample is held by the ten biggest clonotypes. Sequenced material: CD8+ T cells from PBMCs. The receptors come from a human donor in good health (CMV status not recorded). Some clones in this sample may be carry-over from other donors' samples.

This clonotype was counted at least ten times. The V and J genes are TRBV12-3 or TRBV12-4 and TRBJ1-1; 8 nucleotides line up with TRBD1. Unmatched junction bases numbered 7, after V lost 2 bases and J lost 5 bases. The CDR3 covers 15 residues. This chain's CDR3 is CASSLSGGVWTEAFF. The CDR3 nucleotides are TGTGCCAGCAGTTTATCAGGGGGCGTCTGGACTGAAGCTTTCTTT.

This clonotype showed up just a few times. The chain employs TRBV7-6 and TRBJ2-6; tentatively, D is TRBD1 or TRBD2 (5 bases each). The CDR3 consists of 16 residues. The V end was cut by 0 bases, the J end by 4 bases, with 10 bases between. CDR1 and CDR2 from the germline V gene are SGHVS and FNYEAQ. The CDR3 spells CASSLAGGSGANVLTF. The CDR3 coding sequence is TGTGCCAGCAGCTTAGCTGGGGGATCCGGGGCCAACGTCCTGACTTTC.

This clonotype was observed many times. The chain combines TRBV15 with TRBJ2-3, with 7 positions matching TRBD1. The CDR3 runs to 19 residues. The germline gives CDR1 LNHNV, CDR2 YYDKDF (reference sequence). The junction had 17 bases not matched to a gene; V was cut back by 1 base and J by 4 bases. The CDR3, as DNA: TGTGCCACCAGCAGAGGATGGTTTCCCCTTGGACAGGCCCCAGATACGCAGTATTTT. Its protein product is CATSRGWFPLGQAPDTQYF. The whole variable domain, filled in from reference TRBV15 and TRBJ2-3, reads DAMVIQNPRYQVTQFGKPVTLSCSQTLNHNVMYWYQQKSSQAPKLLFHYYDKDFNNEADTPDNFQSRRPNTSFCFLDIRSPGLGDTAMYLCATSRGWFPLGQAPDTQYFGPGTRLTVL.

This clonotype was seen repeatedly, ten times or more. V usage is TRBV12-3 or TRBV12-4 and J usage is TRBJ2-7, with 7 bases fitting TRBD2. This CDR3 has 16 amino acids. Trimming removed 4 bases from V and 7 bases from J; junction bases left unmatched: 16. CDR3 in amino acids: CASSWGRASGGIEQYF. CDR3 in DNA: TGTGCCAGCAGTTGGGGGAGGGCTAGCGGAGGGATTGAGCAGTACTTC.

J is TRBJ1-6 and V is TRBV2, with 7 positions matching TRBD1. Germline V lookup: CDR1 SNHLY, CDR2 FYNNEI. This CDR3 has 14 amino acids. V was clipped by 6 bases and J by 6 bases; unmatched bases: 5. CDR3 region: CASRAGTVNSPLHF. For the CDR3, the DNA is TGTGCCAGCAGGGCCGGGACAGTTAATTCACCCCTCCACTTT.

This clonotype was seen only a few times. V usage is TRBV7-6 and J usage is TRBJ2-7, with TRBD2 as a possible D gene (6 bases). Trimming pared 7 bases from V and 6 bases from J, leaving 16 bases between. Looked up from germline, CDR1 is SGHVS and CDR2 is FNYEAQ. The CDR3 contains 13 residues. CDR3 sequence reads: CASTSEGPGEQYF. The CDR3 nucleotides read TGTGCCAGCACCTCGGAGGGCCCGGGCGAGCAGTACTTC. The entire variable domain, with the rest obtained from reference TRBV7-6 and TRBJ2-7, is as follows: GAGVSQSPRYKVTKRGQDVALRCDPISGHVSLYWYRQALGQGPEFLTYFNYEAQQDKSGLPNDRFSAERPEGSISTLTIQRTEQRDSAMYRCASTSEGPGEQYFGPGTRLTVT.

V gene TRBV7-9 combines with J gene TRBJ2-7, with D possibly TRBD2 on 6 matching bases. CDR3 length: 16 amino acids. V lost 8 bases to trimming and J lost 2 bases, with 22 bases between them. CDR1 and CDR2 (germline): SEHNR, FQNEAQ (reference sequence). The CDR3 DNA follows: TGTGCCAGCCGATTTTGGGCAGGGCGGGAAGCCTACGAGCAGTACTTC. Its protein is CASRFWAGREAYEQYF. The complete variable domain, with remaining parts taken from reference TRBV7-9 and TRBJ2-7, reads DTGVSQNPRHKITKRGQNVTFRCDPISEHNRLYWYRQTLGQGPEFLTYFQNEAQLEKSRLLSDRFSAERPKGSFSTLEIQRTEQGDSAMYLCASRFWAGREAYEQYFGPGTRLTVT.

This clonotype was counted a few times. The rearrangement uses TRBV7-9 and TRBJ1-2; no firm D call. Trimming shortened V by 7 bases and J by 3 bases, and 12 bases separated the two germline ends. Germline values: CDR1 SEHNR, CDR2 FQNEAQ (reference sequence). The CDR3 covers 13 residues. This CDR3 is CASNPRLDYGYTF. CDR3 sequence (DNA): TGTGCCAGCAACCCCCGTCTCGACTATGGCTACACCTTC.

As regards this clonotype: A much larger clonotype is one base distant, so this may be a read error. The rearrangement joins TRBV7-6 to TRBJ2-3; D is possibly TRBD1 (5 bases). Looked up from germline, CDR1 is SGHVS and CDR2 is FNYEAQ. This CDR3 is 13 amino acids long. Here the CDR3 DNA reads TGTGCCAGCAGCTCGGACAACCCAGATACGCGGTATTTT. It translates to CASSSDNPDTRYF.

This clonotype was seen ten or more times. The V and J genes are TRBV20-1 and TRBJ2-7, with D maybe TRBD2 (6 bases). This CDR3 is built from 15 residues. Germline V gene lookup returns CDR1 DFQATT and CDR2 SNEGSKA (reference sequence). V was cut by 1 base and J by 7 bases, with 20 bases left in between. Written as DNA, the CDR3 is TGCAGTGCTAGAGTAGGCGGGACTCCTCGTAGAGAGCAGTACTTC. It is translated as CSARVGGTPRREQYF.

The V gene is TRBV6-1, the J gene TRBJ2-7; D may correspond to TRBD1 or TRBD2 (5 bases each). Germline CDR1 is MNHNS and CDR2 is SASEGT. The CDR3 spans 17 residues. Deletions cut 1 base from V and 2 bases from J, with 18 bases between. The CDR3 is CASSEDRPGPSAYEQYF. The CDR3 coding sequence is TGTGCCAGCAGTGAAGATCGACCGGGACCCTCCGCCTACGAGCAGTACTTC.

The chain combines TRBV13 with TRBJ2-2, with D possibly TRBD2 on 6 matching bases. V was trimmed by 7 bases and J by 2 bases, leaving 14 bases between them. From germline, CDR1 is PRHDT and CDR2 FYEKMQ (reference sequence). CDR3 size: 15 residues. The CDR3 is CASTWGVQNTGELFF. The CDR3 region has the DNA TGTGCCAGCACCTGGGGGGTCCAAAACACCGGGGAGCTGTTTTTT.

V usage is TRBV10-3 and J usage is TRBJ2-7, with TRBD1 matching over 7 bases. Per the germline V gene, CDR1 is ENHRY and CDR2 is SYGVKD. Losses at the gene ends were 11 bases for V and 0 bases for J; bases not matched to a gene: 13. The CDR3 loop spans 15 amino acids. CDR3 sequence: CAASPGTVSSYEQYF. The CDR3 nucleotides read TGTGCCGCTAGCCCCGGGACAGTGAGCTCCTACGAGCAGTACTTC.

This clonotype showed up just a few times. The chain uses TRBV27 and TRBJ2-1; 9 bases are a match to TRBD2. Germline loops: CDR1 MNHEY, CDR2 SMNVEV (reference sequence). CDR3 length: 15 amino acids. The trim removed 2 bases at V and 9 bases at J, leaving 8 bases unmatched. The CDR3 region is CASSLSGGGAVEQFF. Written as DNA, the CDR3 is TGTGCCAGCAGTTTAAGTGGCGGGGGGGCGGTTGAGCAGTTCTTC.